Following are 2 T cell receptor beta chains from one sample sequenced in a study of cytomegalovirus exposure and HLA in healthy donors. It was with 60 Vbeta and 13 Jbeta primers that the PCR ran. Only in-frame clones appear in the TCRdb table, and some are missing; sequencing was by immunoSEQ multiplex PCR. This table has around 120,000 clones, 75% appearing once. Sequencing was done on a sample of PBMCs. These receptors originate from a young woman in good health and CMV-seronegative.

The chain carries TRBV5-6 and TRBJ2-7, with 7 bases matching TRBD1. From germline, CDR1 is SGHDT and CDR2 YYEEEE. The V and J ends lost 4 bases and 0 bases, in that order; junction bases with no gene match: 7. The length of the CDR3 is 15 residues. The CDR3 DNA reads as TGTGCCAGCAGCCCGGGGACAGTCCTCTCCTACGAGCAGTACTTC. Protein: CASSPGTVLSYEQYF.

The rearrangement joins TRBV28 to TRBJ2-5, with D maybe TRBD2 (5 bases). V lost 7 bases, J lost 3 bases, and 18 bases lay in between. Looked up from germline, CDR1 is MDHEN and CDR2 is SYDVKM. The CDR3 runs 15 residues. CDR3 DNA sequence: TGTGCCAGCAATAGCGTTTCTGGTCGGGAAGAGACCCAGTACTTC. It is translated as CASNSVSGREETQYF.